This T cell receptor beta chain was profiled in a study of graft-versus-host responses after intestinal transplantation. Looking at the study overall: Multivisceral, liver-intestinal, or isolated intestinal transplants were performed in recipients. General study findings and limits: Recipient bone marrow held GvH clones, some seen earlier in ileum or blood.

Only in-frame clones appear in the TCRdb table, and some are missing; sequencing was by immunoSEQ multiplex PCR. The sample holds 60,000 to 75,000 clones, around nine tenths seen once. Researchers processed graft tissue to release intraepithelial and lamina propria lymphocytes. On this clone itself: What it binds is not known.

The V gene's germline CDR1 is SSHAT and CDR2 FNYEAQ (reference sequence). V shed 2 bases and J shed 2 bases, with 10 bases lying between them. CDR3 size: 14 residues. This receptor was taken from a human patient who received an intestinal transplant, so some T cells may come from the graft donor. The rearrangement links TRBV7-7 to TRBJ2-7, with D maybe TRBD2 (6 bases). The specimen was ileum tissue, collected about 350 days after transplant. CDR3 residues: CASSLKEGPYEQYF. Here the CDR3 DNA reads TGTGCCAGCAGCTTAAAGGAGGGGCCCTACGAGCAGTACTTC.